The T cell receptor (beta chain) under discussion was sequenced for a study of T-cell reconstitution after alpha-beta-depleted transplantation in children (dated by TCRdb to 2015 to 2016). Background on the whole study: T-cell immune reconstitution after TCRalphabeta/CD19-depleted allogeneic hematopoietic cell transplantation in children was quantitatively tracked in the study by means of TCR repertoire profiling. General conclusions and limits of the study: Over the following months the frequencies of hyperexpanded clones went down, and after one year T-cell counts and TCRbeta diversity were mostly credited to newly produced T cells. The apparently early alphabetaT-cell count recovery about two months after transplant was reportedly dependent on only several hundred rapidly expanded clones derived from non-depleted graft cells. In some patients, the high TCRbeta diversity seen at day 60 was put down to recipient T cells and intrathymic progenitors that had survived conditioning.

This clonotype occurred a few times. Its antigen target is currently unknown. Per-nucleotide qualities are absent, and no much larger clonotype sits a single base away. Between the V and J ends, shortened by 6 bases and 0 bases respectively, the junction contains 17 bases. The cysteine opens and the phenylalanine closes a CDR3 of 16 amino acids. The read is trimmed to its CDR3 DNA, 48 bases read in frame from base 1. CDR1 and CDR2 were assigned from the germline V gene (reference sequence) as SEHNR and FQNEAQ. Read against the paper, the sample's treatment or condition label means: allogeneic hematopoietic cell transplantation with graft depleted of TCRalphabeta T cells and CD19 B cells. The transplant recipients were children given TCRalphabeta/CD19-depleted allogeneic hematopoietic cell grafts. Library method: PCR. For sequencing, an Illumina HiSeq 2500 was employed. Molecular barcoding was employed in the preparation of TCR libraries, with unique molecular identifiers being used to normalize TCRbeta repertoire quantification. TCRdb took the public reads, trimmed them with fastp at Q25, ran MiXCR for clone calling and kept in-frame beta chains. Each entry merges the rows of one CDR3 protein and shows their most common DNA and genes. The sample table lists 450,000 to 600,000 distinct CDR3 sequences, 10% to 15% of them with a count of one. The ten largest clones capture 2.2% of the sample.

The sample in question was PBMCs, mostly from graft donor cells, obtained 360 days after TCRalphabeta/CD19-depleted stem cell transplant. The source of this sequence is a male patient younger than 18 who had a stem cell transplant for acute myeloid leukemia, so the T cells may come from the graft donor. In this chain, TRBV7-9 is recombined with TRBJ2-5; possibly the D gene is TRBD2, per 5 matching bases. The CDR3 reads CASSPGERKNQETQYF. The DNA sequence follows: TGTGCCAGCAGTCCCGGGGAACGGAAAAACCAAGAGACCCAGTACTTC.